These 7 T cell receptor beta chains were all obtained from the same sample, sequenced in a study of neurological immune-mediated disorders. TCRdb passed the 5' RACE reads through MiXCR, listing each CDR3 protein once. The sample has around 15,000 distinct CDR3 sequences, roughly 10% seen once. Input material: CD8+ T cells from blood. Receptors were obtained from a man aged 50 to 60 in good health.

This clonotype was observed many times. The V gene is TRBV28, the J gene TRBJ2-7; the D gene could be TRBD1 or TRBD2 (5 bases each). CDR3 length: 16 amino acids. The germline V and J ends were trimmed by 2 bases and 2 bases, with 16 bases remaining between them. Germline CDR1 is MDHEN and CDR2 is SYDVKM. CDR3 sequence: CASSLTPWDAAYEQYF. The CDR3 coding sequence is TGTGCCAGCAGTTTAACCCCCTGGGACGCCGCCTACGAGCAGTACTTC.

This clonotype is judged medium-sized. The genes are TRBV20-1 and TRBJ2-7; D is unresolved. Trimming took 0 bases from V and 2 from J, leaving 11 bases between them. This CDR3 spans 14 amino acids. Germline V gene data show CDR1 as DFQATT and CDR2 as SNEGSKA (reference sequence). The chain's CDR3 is CSARDPYNTYEQYF. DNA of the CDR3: TGCAGTGCTAGAGATCCCTACAATACCTACGAGCAGTACTTC.

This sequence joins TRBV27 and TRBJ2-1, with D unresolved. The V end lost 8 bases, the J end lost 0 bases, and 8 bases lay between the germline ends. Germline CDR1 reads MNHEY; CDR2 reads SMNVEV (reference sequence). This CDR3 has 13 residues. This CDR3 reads CASARYSYNEQFF. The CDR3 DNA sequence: TGTGCCAGCGCCCGTTACTCCTACAATGAGCAGTTCTTC.

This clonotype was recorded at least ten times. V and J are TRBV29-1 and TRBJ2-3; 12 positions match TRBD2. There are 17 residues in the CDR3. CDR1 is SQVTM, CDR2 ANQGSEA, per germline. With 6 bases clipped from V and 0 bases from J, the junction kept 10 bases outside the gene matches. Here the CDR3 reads CSVEGLAGETSTDTQYF. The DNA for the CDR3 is TGCAGCGTGGAGGGACTAGCGGGTGAAACTAGCACAGATACGCAGTATTTT.

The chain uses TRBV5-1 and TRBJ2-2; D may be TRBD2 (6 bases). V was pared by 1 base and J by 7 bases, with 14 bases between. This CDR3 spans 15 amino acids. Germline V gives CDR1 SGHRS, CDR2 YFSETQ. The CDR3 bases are TGCGCCAGCAGCTTGAGTCGGGGGACGAACGGGGAGCTGTTTTTT. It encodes CASSLSRGTNGELFF.

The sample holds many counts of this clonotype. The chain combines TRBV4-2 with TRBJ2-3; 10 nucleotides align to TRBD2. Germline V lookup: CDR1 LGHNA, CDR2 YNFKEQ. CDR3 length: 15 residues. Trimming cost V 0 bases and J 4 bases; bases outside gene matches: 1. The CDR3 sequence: CASSQEAGGPDTQYF. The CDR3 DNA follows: TGTGCCAGCAGCCAAGAAGCGGGAGGGCCAGATACGCAGTATTTT.

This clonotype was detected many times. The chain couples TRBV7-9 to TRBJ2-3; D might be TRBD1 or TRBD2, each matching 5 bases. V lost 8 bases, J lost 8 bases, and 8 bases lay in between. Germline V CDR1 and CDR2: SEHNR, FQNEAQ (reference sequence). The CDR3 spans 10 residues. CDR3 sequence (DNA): TGTGCCAGCGAGGGGAGTACGCAGTATTTT. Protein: CASEGSTQYF.